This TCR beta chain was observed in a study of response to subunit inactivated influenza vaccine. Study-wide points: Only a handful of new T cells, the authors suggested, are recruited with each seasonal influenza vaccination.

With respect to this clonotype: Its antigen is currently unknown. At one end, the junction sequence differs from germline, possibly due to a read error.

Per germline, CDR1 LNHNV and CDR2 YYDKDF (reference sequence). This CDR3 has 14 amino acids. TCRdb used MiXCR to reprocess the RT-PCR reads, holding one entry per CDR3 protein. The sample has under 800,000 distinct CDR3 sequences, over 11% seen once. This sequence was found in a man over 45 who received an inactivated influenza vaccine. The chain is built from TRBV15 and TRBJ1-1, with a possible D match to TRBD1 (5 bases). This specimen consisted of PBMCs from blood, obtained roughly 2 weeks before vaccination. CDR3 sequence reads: CATSRDQRAEQVLF. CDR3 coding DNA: TGTGCCACCAGCAGAGATCAGAGGGCAGAACAGGTCCTCTTT.